The source of this T cell receptor beta chain is a study of T cell responses to AZD1222 COVID-19 vaccine. Study observations and caveats: Vaccination with two AZD1222 doses was followed by a rise in Spike-specific TCR breadth and depth. Females outnumbered males among donors, who were mostly white British; clonal diversity was possibly underestimated.

Worth noting for this clone: Its antigen is currently unknown.

The method was immunoSEQ multiplex PCR; TCRdb's version includes in-frame clones alone and lacks a portion of them. The sample has around 120,000 clones, roughly 90% seen once. The ends lost 6 bases at V and 0 bases at J; junction bases unmatched: 5. There are 15 residues in the CDR3. Looked up from germline, CDR1 is MNHEY and CDR2 is SVGAGI. The sequencing here drew on peripheral blood, taken on day 0 of AZD1222 vaccination. This chain uses TRBV6-5 with TRBJ2-4; TRBD1 agrees at 7 bases. The receptor was isolated from an adult in good health. Here the CDR3 reads CASRGTELAKNIQYF. The CDR3 DNA reads TGTGCCAGCAGGGGGACAGAGTTAGCCAAAAACATTCAGTACTTC.